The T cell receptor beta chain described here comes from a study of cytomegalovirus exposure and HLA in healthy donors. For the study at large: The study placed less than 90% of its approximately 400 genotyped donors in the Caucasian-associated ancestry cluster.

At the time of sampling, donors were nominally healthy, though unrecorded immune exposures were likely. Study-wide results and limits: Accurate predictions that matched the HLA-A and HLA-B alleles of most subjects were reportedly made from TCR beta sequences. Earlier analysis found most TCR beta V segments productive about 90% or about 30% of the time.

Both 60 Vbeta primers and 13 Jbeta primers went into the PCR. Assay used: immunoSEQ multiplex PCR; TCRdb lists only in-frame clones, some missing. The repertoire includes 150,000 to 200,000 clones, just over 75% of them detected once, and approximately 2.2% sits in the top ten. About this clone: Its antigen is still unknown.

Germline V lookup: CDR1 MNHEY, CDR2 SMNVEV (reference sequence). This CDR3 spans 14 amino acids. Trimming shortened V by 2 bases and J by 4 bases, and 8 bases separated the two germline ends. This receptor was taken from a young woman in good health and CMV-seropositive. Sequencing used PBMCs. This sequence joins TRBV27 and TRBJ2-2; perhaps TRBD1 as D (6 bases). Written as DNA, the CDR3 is TGTGCCAGCAGTTTAGCAGGGGCCACCGGGGAGCTGTTTTTT. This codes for CASSLAGATGELFF.